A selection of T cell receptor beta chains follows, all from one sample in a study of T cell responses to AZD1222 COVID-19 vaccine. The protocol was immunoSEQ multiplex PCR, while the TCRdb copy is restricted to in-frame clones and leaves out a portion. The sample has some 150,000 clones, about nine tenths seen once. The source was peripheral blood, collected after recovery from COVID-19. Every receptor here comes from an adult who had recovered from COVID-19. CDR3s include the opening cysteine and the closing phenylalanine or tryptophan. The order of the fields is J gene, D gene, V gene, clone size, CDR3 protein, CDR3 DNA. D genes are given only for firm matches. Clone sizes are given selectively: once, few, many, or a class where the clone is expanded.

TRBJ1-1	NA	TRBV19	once	CASSLEGRGTFF	TGTGCCAGTAGTCTCGAGGGGAGGGGGACTTTCTTT
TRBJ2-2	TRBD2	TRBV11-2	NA	CASSWTSDTGELFF	TGTGCCAGCAGCTGGACTAGCGACACCGGGGAGCTGTTTTTT
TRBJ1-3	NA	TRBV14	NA	CASSLRHSGNTIYF	TGTGCCAGCAGCCTCCGCCACTCTGGAAACACCATATATTTT
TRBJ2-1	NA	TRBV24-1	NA	CATSDLGENEQFF	TGTGCCACCAGTGATTTAGGCGAGAATGAGCAGTTCTTC
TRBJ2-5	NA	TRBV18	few	CASSPQGWETQYF	TGTGCCAGCTCACCACAGGGCTGGGAGACCCAGTACTTC
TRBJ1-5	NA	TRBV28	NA	CASSPLRQPQHF	TGTGCCAGCAGTCCCCTCCGACAGCCCCAGCATTTT
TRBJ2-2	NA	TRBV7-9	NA	CASRVETNTGELFF	TGTGCCAGTAGGGTCGAAACGAACACCGGGGAGCTGTTTTTT
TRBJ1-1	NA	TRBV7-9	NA	CASSFRQVGRGTEAFF	TGTGCCAGCAGCTTCCGCCAAGTGGGGAGGGGGACTGAAGCTTTCTTT
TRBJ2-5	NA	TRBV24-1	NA	CATSDFNRRAQETQYF	TGTGCCACCAGTGATTTTAACCGACGAGCACAAGAGACCCAGTACTTC
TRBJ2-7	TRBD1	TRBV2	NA	CASTGQGEAEQYF	TGTGCCAGCACGGGACAGGGGGAAGCCGAGCAGTACTTC
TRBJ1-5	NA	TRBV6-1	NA	CASSEAQPQHF	TGTGCCAGCAGTGAAGCTCAGCCCCAGCATTTT
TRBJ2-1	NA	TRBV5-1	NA	CASGAAASYNEQFF	TGCGCCAGCGGCGCAGCGGCGTCCTACAATGAGCAGTTCTTC
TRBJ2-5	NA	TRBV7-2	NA	CASSLVRETQYF	TGTGCCAGCAGCTTAGTCAGAGAGACCCAGTACTTC
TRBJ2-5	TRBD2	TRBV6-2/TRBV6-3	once	CASSYSLAGDQETQYF	TGTGCCAGCAGTTACTCACTAGCGGGGGACCAAGAGACCCAGTACTTC
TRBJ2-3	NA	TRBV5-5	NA	CASSLDWADTQYF	TGTGCCAGCAGCTTGGATTGGGCAGATACGCAGTATTTT
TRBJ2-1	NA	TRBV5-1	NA	CASSLIPGEHNEQFF	TGCGCCAGCAGCTTGATTCCCGGAGAGCACAATGAGCAGTTCTTC
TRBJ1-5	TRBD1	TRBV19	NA	CASSLTGSNQPQHF	TGTGCCAGTAGTCTGACAGGGAGCAATCAGCCCCAGCATTTT
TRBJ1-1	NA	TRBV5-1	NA	CASSLELNTEAFF	TGCGCCAGCAGCTTGGAACTCAACACTGAAGCTTTCTTT
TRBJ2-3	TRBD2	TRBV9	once	CASSVVGGRSTDTQYF	TGTGCCAGCAGCGTAGTGGGAGGGAGGAGCACAGATACGCAGTATTTT
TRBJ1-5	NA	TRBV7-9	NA	CASSLGLNDGQPQHF	TGTGCCAGCAGCTTAGGACTGAATGACGGTCAGCCCCAGCATTTT
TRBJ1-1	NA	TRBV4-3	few	CASSQDRTPPSGAFF	TGCGCCAGCAGCCAAGATCGGACTCCCCCCAGTGGAGCTTTCTTT
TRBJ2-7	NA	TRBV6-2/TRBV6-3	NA	CASSSTGYEQYF	TGTGCCAGCAGTTCGACAGGTTACGAGCAGTACTTC
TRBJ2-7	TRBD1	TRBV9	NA	CASSVGDRGRFEQYF	TGTGCCAGCAGCGTAGGGGACAGGGGGCGGTTCGAGCAGTACTTC
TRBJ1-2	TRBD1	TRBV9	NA	CASSVRTGIPGTF	TGTGCCAGCAGCGTACGGACAGGGATTCCGGGAACCTTC
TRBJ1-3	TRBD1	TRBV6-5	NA	CASRLTGTEYF	TGTGCCAGCAGATTGACAGGGACGGAATATTTT
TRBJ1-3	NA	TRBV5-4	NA	CASSPGQSSGNTIYF	TGTGCCAGCAGTCCGGGACAAAGCTCTGGAAACACCATATATTTT
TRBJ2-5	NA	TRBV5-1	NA	CASSLVAGLQETQYF	TGCGCCAGCAGCTTGGTGGCGGGGCTGCAAGAGACCCAGTACTTC
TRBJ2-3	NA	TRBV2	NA	CASRAGRKSTDTQYF	TGTGCCAGCAGGGCGGGCCGGAAGAGCACAGATACGCAGTATTTT
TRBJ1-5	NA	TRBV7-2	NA	CASSLTGGGQPQHF	TGTGCCAGCAGCCTTACAGGCGGGGGTCAGCCCCAGCATTTT
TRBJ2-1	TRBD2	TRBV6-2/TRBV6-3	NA	CASSYDPFSGGEHNEQFF	TGTGCCAGCAGTTACGATCCATTTAGCGGGGGGGAACACAATGAGCAGTTCTTC
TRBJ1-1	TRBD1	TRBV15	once	CATSRDRGYTEAFF	TGTGCCACCAGCAGAGACAGGGGGTACACTGAAGCTTTCTTT
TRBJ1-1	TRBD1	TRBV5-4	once	CASIPPGTGVFTEAFF	TGTGCCAGCATCCCACCCGGGACAGGGGTGTTCACTGAAGCTTTCTTT
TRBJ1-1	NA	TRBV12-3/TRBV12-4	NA	CASTPRGRTEAFF	TGTGCCAGCACCCCTAGGGGCAGGACTGAAGCTTTCTTT
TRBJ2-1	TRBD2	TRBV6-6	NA	CASTKDSGSYNEQFF	TGTGCCAGCACCAAAGATAGCGGGAGTTACAATGAGCAGTTCTTC
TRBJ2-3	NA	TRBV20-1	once	CSARVSDTQYF	TGCAGTGCTAGAGTCTCCGATACGCAGTATTTT
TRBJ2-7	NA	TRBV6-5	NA	CASSLSGTTSYEQYF	TGTGCCAGCAGCCTCTCCGGGACAACCTCCTACGAGCAGTACTTC
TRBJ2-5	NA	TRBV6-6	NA	CASRPSSGGRETQYF	TGTGCCAGCAGACCCAGTTCCGGGGGCAGGGAGACCCAGTACTTC
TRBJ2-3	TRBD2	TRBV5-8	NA	CASSLRGSGADTQYF	TGTGCCAGCAGCTTGAGGGGTAGCGGGGCAGATACGCAGTATTTT
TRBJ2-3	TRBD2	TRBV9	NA	CASSDPSGSGTDTQYF	TGTGCCAGCAGCGACCCTAGCGGCTCGGGAACAGATACGCAGTATTTT
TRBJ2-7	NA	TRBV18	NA	CASSPGGYEQYF	TGTGCCAGCTCACCCGGGGGTTACGAGCAGTACTTC
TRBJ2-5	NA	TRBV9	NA	CASSPRGRGASGETQYF	TGTGCCAGCAGCCCGAGGGGGCGGGGGGCGTCCGGGGAGACCCAGTACTTC
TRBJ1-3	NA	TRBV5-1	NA	CASSSLPSGNTIYF	TGCGCCAGCAGCTCCCTACCCTCTGGAAACACCATATATTTT
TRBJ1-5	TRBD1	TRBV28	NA	CASSSTGVGHSNQPQHF	TGTGCCAGCAGTTCCACAGGGGTTGGGCATAGCAATCAGCCCCAGCATTTT
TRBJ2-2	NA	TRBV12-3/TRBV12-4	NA	CASSLGGTGELFF	TGTGCCAGCAGTTTAGGTGGGACCGGGGAGCTGTTTTTT
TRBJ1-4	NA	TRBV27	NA	CASRGRGATNEKLFF	TGTGCCAGCAGGGGACGCGGTGCAACTAATGAAAAACTGTTTTTT
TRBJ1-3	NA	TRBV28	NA	CASSFRGNTIYF	TGTGCCAGCAGTTTTAGAGGAAACACCATATATTTT
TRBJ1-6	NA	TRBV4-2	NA	CASSREQGTNSPLHF	TGTGCCAGCAGCCGCGAACAGGGAACGAATTCACCCCTCCACTTT
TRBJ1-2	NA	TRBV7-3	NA	CASSVQGNHGYTF	TGTGCCAGCAGCGTTCAGGGGAACCATGGCTACACCTTC
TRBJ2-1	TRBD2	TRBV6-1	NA	CASSGGQGGVYNEQFF	TGTGCCAGCAGTGGGGGTCAGGGAGGGGTTTACAATGAGCAGTTCTTC
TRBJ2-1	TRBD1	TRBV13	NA	CASSFEDRPNEQFF	TGTGCCAGCAGCTTTGAGGACAGGCCCAATGAGCAGTTCTTC
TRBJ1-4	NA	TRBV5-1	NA	CASSPIPTTNEKLFF	TGCGCCAGCAGCCCAATACCTACAACTAATGAAAAACTGTTTTTT
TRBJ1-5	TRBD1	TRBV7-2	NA	CASSLRQGVGGQPQHF	TGTGCCAGCAGCTTAAGACAGGGGGTCGGAGGGCAGCCCCAGCATTTT
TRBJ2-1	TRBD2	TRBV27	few	CASRTSGVRNEQFF	TGTGCCAGCAGAACTAGCGGGGTACGGAATGAGCAGTTCTTC
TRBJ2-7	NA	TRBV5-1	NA	CASSLGTVSYEQYF	TGCGCCAGCAGCTTGGGGACAGTCTCCTACGAGCAGTACTTC
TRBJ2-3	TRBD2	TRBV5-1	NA	CASTSGTSGTDTQYF	TGCGCCAGCACTTCGGGGACTAGCGGAACAGATACGCAGTATTTT
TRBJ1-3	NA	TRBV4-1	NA	CASSQVVSAPKFSGNTIYF	TGCGCCAGCAGCCAAGTGGTTTCAGCCCCTAAATTTTCTGGAAACACCATATATTTT
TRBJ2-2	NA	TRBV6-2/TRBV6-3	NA	CASSSGTEHGELFF	TGTGCCAGCAGTTCCGGGACGGAGCACGGGGAGCTGTTTTTT
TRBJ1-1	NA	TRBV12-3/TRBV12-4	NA	CASRALAWAEAFF	TGTGCCAGCAGGGCTTTAGCCTGGGCTGAAGCTTTCTTT